This T cell receptor beta chain is from a study of cytomegalovirus exposure and HLA in healthy donors. The study, taken as a whole, reports: According to the study, some 160 TCR beta chains were cytomegalovirus-associated. A later analysis showed TCR association rates differing by HLA locus, peaking at DRB1 and lowest at HLA-C. Confirmation in vitro established that three CMV-associated chains were specific for CMV antigens.

Although they were nominally healthy when sampled, donors likely had unrecorded immune exposures. There are 12 residues in the CDR3. Germline V gives CDR1 SQVTM, CDR2 ANQGSEA. V dropped 5 bases and J dropped 4 bases, with 12 bases sitting between them. In the case of this clone: Its cognate antigen is unknown.

The study ran its PCR with 60 Vbeta and 13 Jbeta primers. The repertoire was sequenced with immunoSEQ multiplex PCR; TCRdb's copy has only in-frame clones and lacks some. The sample gives about 47,000 clones, 72% of which show up once; about 6% is in the top ten. The specimen sequenced was PBMCs. The clonotype was recovered from a man aged 30 to 45 in good health and CMV-seronegative. The chain has TRBV29-1 and TRBJ2-7; D perhaps matches TRBD2 (6 bases). In DNA, the CDR3 is TGCAGCGTTACTCTTCGGGGGTACGAGCAGTACTTC. Translated: CSVTLRGYEQYF.